The subject of this entry is one T cell receptor beta chain. Sequenced by immunoSEQ multiplex PCR; TCRdb stores in-frame clones only, minus some. In the table there are about 30,000 clones, around 80% of which are singletons. The data were obtained in a study of a mutant IDH1 vaccine in newly diagnosed glioma. Described time point: baseline, week 1 (first vaccination visit). Treatment here: pre-vaccination baseline after standard-of-care therapy. V lost 4 bases, J lost 2 bases, and 25 bases stayed unmatched. The CDR3 is made up of 22 amino acids. Germline CDR1 reads SGHTA; CDR2 reads FQGTGA. The TCR comes from a man aged 30 to 39 with glioma. The sample in question was PBMCs, obtained from a glioma patient treated with radiotherapy, temozolomide or both. The chain employs TRBV7-3 and TRBJ2-3, with TRBD1 identical over 9 bases. DNA of the CDR3: TGTGCCAGCAGCTCCACACCTGGACAGGGGAGGCCCACGCCCGCTTCCACAGATACGCAGTATTTT. Amino acid sequence: CASSSTPGQGRPTPASTDTQYF.